The 4 T cell receptor beta chains below were found in one sample sequenced in a study of CD8 T cells in ankylosing spondylitis. One entry per CDR3 protein, called by TCRdb with MiXCR from the 5' RACE reads. The sample carries just over 300,000 distinct CDR3 sequences, roughly 20% recorded once. Input material: blood, either unsorted or a sorted T cell fraction (not recorded which). These receptors all stem from a female donor with ankylosing spondylitis or in good health (not recorded which).

This clonotype has more than one count but fewer than ten. This chain connects TRBV9 to TRBJ2-1; the D is unclear. The germline V gene has CDR1 SGDLS and CDR2 YYNGEE. This CDR3 spans 13 amino acids. V lost 0 bases to trimming and J lost 6 bases, with 7 bases between them. The chain's CDR3 is CASSVDSLNEQFF. Written as DNA, the CDR3 is TGTGCCAGCAGCGTAGATAGCCTCAATGAGCAGTTCTTC. The whole variable domain, remainder taken from reference TRBV9 and TRBJ2-1, is DSGVTQTPKHLITATGQRVTLRCSPRSGDLSVYWYQQSLDQGLQFLIQYYNGEERAKGNILERFSAQQFPDLHSELNLSSLELGDSALYFCASSVDSLNEQFFGPGTRLTVL.

The chain is built from TRBV6-5 and TRBJ2-7; 7 nucleotides line up with TRBD1. Losses at the gene ends were 2 bases for V and 3 bases for J; bases not matched to a gene: 7. The CDR3 runs 15 residues. Germline CDR1 reads MNHEY; CDR2 reads SVGAGI. The CDR3 protein is CASSYPTGLGYEQYF. The DNA for the CDR3 is TGTGCCAGCAGTTACCCGACAGGGTTGGGCTACGAGCAGTACTTC.

This clonotype was detected ten times or more. The rearrangement uses TRBV24-1 and TRBJ2-1, with TRBD2 identical over 9 bases. The V gene end was trimmed by 7 bases and the J gene end by 8 bases; junction bases not matched to a gene: 2. This CDR3 spans 12 amino acids. From germline, CDR1 is KGHDR and CDR2 SFDVKD. The CDR3 DNA is TGTGCCACCAGGTCTAGCGGGGATGAGCAGTTCTTC. Translated: CATRSSGDEQFF.

Only a few counts were recorded for this clonotype. This chain connects TRBV2 to TRBJ2-7; D is undetermined. Germline V lookup: CDR1 SNHLY, CDR2 FYNNEI. Trimming removed 4 bases at V and 2 bases at J, with 9 bases between. The CDR3 runs to 13 residues. The CDR3 here is CASSAKSTYEQYF. DNA for the CDR3: TGTGCCAGCAGTGCGAAGAGCACCTACGAGCAGTACTTC. Complete variable domain (other parts from reference TRBV2 and TRBJ2-7): EPEVTQTPSHQVTQMGQEVILRCVPISNHLYFYWYRQILGQKVEFLVSFYNNEISEKSEIFDDQFSVERPDGSNFTLKIRSTKLEDSAMYFCASSAKSTYEQYFGPGTRLTVT.